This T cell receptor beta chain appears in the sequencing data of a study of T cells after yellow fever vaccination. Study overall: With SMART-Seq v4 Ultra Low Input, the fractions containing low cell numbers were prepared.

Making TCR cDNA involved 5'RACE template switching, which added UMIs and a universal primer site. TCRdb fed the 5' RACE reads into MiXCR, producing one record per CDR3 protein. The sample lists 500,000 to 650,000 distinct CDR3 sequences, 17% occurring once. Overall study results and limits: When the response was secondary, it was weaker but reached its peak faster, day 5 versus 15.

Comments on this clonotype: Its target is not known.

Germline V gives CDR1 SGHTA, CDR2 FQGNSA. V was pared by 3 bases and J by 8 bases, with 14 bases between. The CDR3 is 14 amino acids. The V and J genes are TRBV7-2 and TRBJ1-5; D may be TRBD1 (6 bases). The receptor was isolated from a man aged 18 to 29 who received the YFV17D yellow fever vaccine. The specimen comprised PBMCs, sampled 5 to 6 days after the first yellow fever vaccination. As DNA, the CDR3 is TGTGCCAGCAGCTTTCGGGGGGCCGGGGAGCCCCAGCATTTT. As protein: CASSFRGAGEPQHF.